Presented here are 20 T cell receptor beta chains from one specimen sequenced in a study of a mutant IDH1 vaccine in newly diagnosed glioma. Profiling relied on immunoSEQ multiplex PCR, and the TCRdb table lists in-frame clones only, not all of them. This table holds 30,000 to 40,000 clones, roughly 92% found once. The time point is: baseline, week 1 (first vaccination visit). The treatment here: pre-vaccination baseline after standard-of-care therapy. Sequencing used PBMCs, obtained from a glioma patient treated with radiotherapy, temozolomide or both. These receptors all stem from a man aged 18 to 30 with glioma.

CDR3 bases: TGTGCCAGTAGTATAGTACAGGGCGTCAATCAGCCCCAGCATTTT. Translating it yields CASSIVQGVNQPQHF. The chain is built from TRBV19 and TRBJ1-5; D is possibly TRBD1 (6 bases). This CDR3 spans 15 amino acids. The V end lost 1 base, the J end lost 3 bases, and 10 bases lay between the germline ends. In germline, CDR1 is LNHDA, CDR2 SQIVND (reference sequence). Together with reference TRBV19 and TRBJ1-5, the CDR3 gives the full variable domain: DGGITQSPKYLFRKEGQNVTLSCEQNLNHDAMYWYRQDPGQGLRLIYYSQIVNDFQKGDIAEGYSVSREKKESFPLTVTSAQKNPTAFYLCASSIVQGVNQPQHFGDGTRLSIL.

V and J are TRBV4-3 and TRBJ1-1, with 11 bases matching TRBD1. V trimming: 0 bases; J trimming: 5 bases; junction bases outside the gene matches: 5. The germline V gene encodes CDR1 LGHNA and CDR2 YSLEER. CDR3 length: 16 residues. CDR3 sequence: CASSQEWTGGWTEAFF. CDR3 bases: TGCGCCAGCAGCCAAGAATGGACAGGGGGCTGGACTGAAGCTTTCTTT.

This chain connects TRBV5-1 to TRBJ1-5; unclear D gene. Trimming pared 0 bases from V and 6 bases from J, leaving 13 bases between. The CDR3 consists of 15 residues. From germline, CDR1 is SGHRS and CDR2 YFSETQ. This CDR3 reads CASSLEGFTGQPQHF. For the CDR3, the DNA is TGCGCCAGCAGCTTGGAAGGGTTTACGGGTCAGCCCCAGCATTTT. Together with reference TRBV5-1 and TRBJ1-5, the CDR3 gives the full variable domain: KAGVTQTPRYLIKTRGQQVTLSCSPISGHRSVSWYQQTPGQGLQFLFEYFSETQRNKGNFPGRFSGRQFSNSRSEMNVSTLELGDSALYLCASSLEGFTGQPQHFGDGTRLSIL.

This clone was seen a few times. The chain joins TRBV10-3 to TRBJ2-7; D is unresolved. This CDR3 is built from 13 residues. In germline, CDR1 is ENHRY, CDR2 SYGVKD. The V and J ends lost 0 bases and 6 bases respectively, with 9 bases between them. The CDR3 DNA reads as TGTGCCATCAGTGAGTCGACTTCGCCCGAGCAGTACTTC. Its translation is CAISESTSPEQYF.

In its sample, this clone was seen a few times. The chain recombines TRBV29-1 with TRBJ2-3, with 11 bases that match TRBD1. V shed 6 bases and J 5 bases; nucleotides not matched to a gene: 1. CDR3 length equals 12 residues. Germline CDR1 reads SQVTM; CDR2 reads ANQGSEA. In DNA form, the CDR3 reads TGCAGCGTCGGGACAGGGGGAGATACGCAGTATTTT. Protein: CSVGTGGDTQYF.

The chain is built from TRBV6-6 and TRBJ1-1, with 10 bases identical to TRBD1. Germline assignment: CDR1 MNHNY and CDR2 SVGAGI (reference sequence). V lost 4 bases and J lost 4; bases outside the gene matches: 6. The CDR3 is made up of 15 amino acids. The CDR3 nucleotides are TGTGCCAGCAGTTCGACAGGGGGCGCGGGCACTGAAGCTTTCTTT. This encodes CASSSTGGAGTEAFF.

The chain combines TRBV2 with TRBJ1-2, with TRBD1 identical over 8 bases. After removal of 6 bases from V and 5 bases from J, the junction contained 14 bases not matched to a gene. The CDR3 has 16 residues. CDR1 SNHLY and CDR2 FYNNEI come from the germline V gene. The chain's CDR3 is CASRTYRGAKGYGYTF. In DNA, the CDR3 is TGTGCCAGCAGGACGTACAGGGGGGCGAAGGGTTATGGCTACACCTTC. Using reference TRBV2 and TRBJ1-2 for the parts outside the CDR3, the full variable domain is EPEVTQTPSHQVTQMGQEVILRCVPISNHLYFYWYRQILGQKVEFLVSFYNNEISEKSEIFDDQFSVERPDGSNFTLKIRSTKLEDSAMYFCASRTYRGAKGYGYTFGSGTRLTVV.

The CDR3 DNA reads TGTGCCAGCAGCCTGAGGGGGGCGAGGAATCAGCCCCAGCATTTT. Amino acids: CASSLRGARNQPQHF. V and J are TRBV5-6 and TRBJ1-5; D is perhaps TRBD1 (6 bases). V lost 4 bases, J lost 4 bases, and 15 bases lay in between. This CDR3 comprises 15 residues. Germline lookup yields CDR1 SGHDT and CDR2 YYEEEE.

CDR3 amino acids: CASKVSGLEEKLFF. CDR3 DNA sequence: TGTGCCAGTAAAGTCTCAGGGTTAGAAGAAAAACTGTTTTTT. The gene calls are TRBV19 and TRBJ1-4, with D perhaps matching TRBD1 (5 bases). V lost 7 bases and J lost 8, with 17 bases in between. The CDR3 is 14 residues long. CDR1 is LNHDA and CDR2 is SQIVND in the germline V gene (reference sequence).

The chain recombines TRBV29-1 with TRBJ1-4, with D possibly matching TRBD1 (6 bases). Trimming took 0 bases from V and 8 from J, leaving 13 bases between them. The CDR3 is made up of 14 amino acids. CDR1 and CDR2 from the germline V gene are SQVTM and ANQGSEA. The CDR3 protein is CSVEEGGRSEKLFF. Written as DNA, the CDR3 is TGCAGCGTTGAAGAGGGGGGGCGCAGCGAAAAACTGTTTTTT.

The chain uses TRBV19 and TRBJ1-1; D ambiguous. The CDR3 length is 13 residues. Trimming removed 6 bases from V and 1 base from J, with 9 bases in between. CDR1 is LNHDA and CDR2 is SQIVND in the germline V gene (reference sequence). Here the CDR3 reads CASRGRPNTEAFF. CDR3 bases: TGTGCCAGTAGGGGCAGGCCGAACACTGAAGCTTTCTTT.

A single count supports this clone. This chain connects TRBV19 to TRBJ2-7; no clear D. The CDR3 extends over 14 amino acids. Per germline, CDR1 LNHDA and CDR2 SQIVND (reference sequence). Trimming removed 7 bases at V and 8 bases at J, with 21 bases between. CDR3 amino acids: CASKYSNRSLKQYF. CDR3 sequence (DNA): TGTGCCAGTAAATACAGTAATCGGAGTCTTAAGCAGTACTTC. The entire variable domain, with the rest obtained from reference TRBV19 and TRBJ2-7, is as follows: DGGITQSPKYLFRKEGQNVTLSCEQNLNHDAMYWYRQDPGQGLRLIYYSQIVNDFQKGDIAEGYSVSREKKESFPLTVTSAQKNPTAFYLCASKYSNRSLKQYFGPGTRLTVT.

The chain employs TRBV28 and TRBJ1-1, with D perhaps matching TRBD1 (5 bases). Deletions cut 5 bases from V and 11 bases from J, with 21 bases between. Germline CDR1 reads MDHEN; CDR2 reads SYDVKM. The CDR3 runs 14 residues. CDR3 in amino acids: CASSVSGRPFEAFF. In nucleotides, the CDR3 is TGTGCCAGCAGTGTTTCGGGACGGCCTTTCGAGGCTTTCTTT.

V gene TRBV7-2 combines with J gene TRBJ1-3, with D tentatively TRBD1 (5 bases). Germline V gene data show CDR1 as SGHTA and CDR2 as FQGNSA. This CDR3 spans 15 amino acids. Trimming pared 8 bases from V and 0 bases from J, leaving 14 bases between. The CDR3 protein is CASGHPGGSGNTIYF. In nucleotides, the CDR3 is TGTGCCAGCGGCCACCCGGGGGGCTCTGGAAACACCATATATTTT.

This rearrangement joins TRBV4-2 to TRBJ2-5, with 7 bases matching TRBD2. The trim removed 0 bases at V and 4 bases at J, leaving 8 bases unmatched. Germline V gene lookup returns CDR1 LGHNA and CDR2 YNFKEQ. This CDR3 contains 16 residues. This CDR3 reads CASSQDRSGGRETQYF. CDR3 in DNA: TGTGCCAGCAGCCAAGATCGATCGGGAGGTAGAGAGACCCAGTACTTC.

V gene TRBV19 combines with J gene TRBJ2-7, with D possibly being TRBD2 (6 bases). Trimming took 8 bases from V and 2 from J, leaving 19 bases between them. Germline values: CDR1 LNHDA, CDR2 SQIVND (reference sequence). The CDR3 covers 15 residues. The CDR3 spells CASQRRGREPYEQYF. CDR3 sequence (DNA): TGTGCCAGTCAAAGACGGGGACGGGAGCCCTACGAGCAGTACTTC. Looking up the rest from reference TRBV19 and TRBJ2-7 gives the full variable domain: DGGITQSPKYLFRKEGQNVTLSCEQNLNHDAMYWYRQDPGQGLRLIYYSQIVNDFQKGDIAEGYSVSREKKESFPLTVTSAQKNPTAFYLCASQRRGREPYEQYFGPGTRLTVT.

This chain uses TRBV18 with TRBJ2-7; 9 bases agree with TRBD1. V dropped 5 bases and J dropped 5; count of bases not matched to a gene: 7. Germline V CDR1 and CDR2: KGHSH, LQKENI. The CDR3 has 14 amino acids. CDR3 loop: CASSAGTGRNEQYF. CDR3 nucleotides: TGTGCCAGCTCAGCCGGGACAGGGAGGAACGAGCAGTACTTC.

The rearrangement joins TRBV25-1 to TRBJ1-2, with D possibly TRBD1 on 5 matching bases. The CDR3 is 12 amino acids. V was trimmed by 5 bases and J by 8 bases, leaving 12 bases between them. Germline V lookup: CDR1 MGHDK, CDR2 SYGVNS. The CDR3 spells CASSLGDSGYTF. The CDR3 nucleotides read TGTGCCAGCAGTCTAGGGGATAGCGGCTACACCTTC.

The chain couples TRBV4-1 to TRBJ2-4; 8 bases line up with TRBD2. Trimming removed 3 bases from V and 4 bases from J; junction bases left unmatched: 5. Germline lookup yields CDR1 MGHRA and CDR2 YSYEKL. This CDR3 comprises 15 residues. This chain's CDR3 is CASSQGGLAKNIQYF. DNA for the CDR3: TGCGCCAGCAGCCAGGGCGGACTAGCTAAAAACATTCAGTACTTC.

The gene calls are TRBV11-3 and TRBJ2-7, with D maybe TRBD1 (5 bases). Trimming removed 5 bases from V and 2 bases from J, with 13 bases in between. CDR3 length: 14 amino acids. Germline CDR1 and CDR2: SGHNT and YENEEA. The CDR3 sequence is CASSINGHAYEQYF. The CDR3 bases are TGTGCCAGCAGCATTAATGGACATGCCTACGAGCAGTACTTC.